The 21 T cell receptor beta chains given below trace back to one sample, sequenced in a study of spatial heterogeneity in lung cancer. Study-level findings and limits: Mutation tallies in tumors tracked expanded intratumoral alpha and beta TCR counts.

Which antigens these TCRs recognize remains unknown. Indicated time point: sample taken at primary tumor resection. MiXCR was run by TCRdb on the 5' RACE reads, yielding one entry per CDR3 protein. The repertoire holds 15,000 to 20,000 distinct CDR3 sequences, with about 7.5% as singletons. Specimen: lung tumor tissue, collected at surgery. These TCRs come from a male donor with early-stage non-small cell lung cancer.

This clonotype was counted many times. The CDR3 region has the DNA TGTGCCAGCAGTTTAGTTCCAGGGGGCAAAGAGCAGTACTTC. The encoded protein is CASSLVPGGKEQYF. The chain couples TRBV12-3 or TRBV12-4 to TRBJ2-7; 8 bases agree with TRBD1. Germline trimming cut 1 base from V and 7 bases from J; bases unmatched to any gene: 6. CDR3 size: 14 residues.

This clonotype appeared many times. The V gene is TRBV20-1, the J gene TRBJ1-2, with a possible D match to TRBD1 (6 bases). Germline V gene data show CDR1 as DFQATT and CDR2 as SNEGSKA (reference sequence). This CDR3 is built from 12 residues. Trimming cost V 5 bases and J 2 bases, with 9 bases left between them. CDR3 in DNA: TGCAGTGCTTATACAGGGAACTATGGCTACACCTTC. Encoded protein: CSAYTGNYGYTF.

This clonotype was counted at least ten times. V usage is TRBV6-1 and J usage is TRBJ1-4, with D hard to call. CDR1 MNHNS and CDR2 SASEGT come from the germline V gene. The CDR3 covers 15 residues. Deletions cut 1 base from V and 8 bases from J, with 14 bases between. This CDR3 is CASSEVHDGKEKLFF. Here the CDR3 DNA reads TGTGCCAGCAGTGAAGTACACGACGGGAAGGAAAAACTGTTTTTT.

In its sample, this clonotype was seen many times. This sequence joins TRBV6-5 and TRBJ1-1; tentative D call: TRBD1 (6 bases). This CDR3 region has 14 residues. The germline gives CDR1 MNHEY, CDR2 SVGAGI. Trimming removed 6 bases from V and 10 bases from J, with 21 bases in between. CDR3 coding DNA: TGTGCCAGCAGCTTAACTCAGGGGTCCAAGTCAGCTTTCTTT. It translates to CASSLTQGSKSAFF.

This clonotype qualifies as medium-sized. J is TRBJ1-6 and V is TRBV6-1; no firm D call. Trimming removed 4 bases from V and 10 bases from J, with 14 bases in between. The germline V gene has CDR1 MNHNS and CDR2 SASEGT. This CDR3 is 14 amino acids long. The CDR3 region has the DNA TGTGCCAGCAGTGCCTCAGGTCCCATCTCACCCCTCCACTTT. Amino acids: CASSASGPISPLHF.

This clonotype has just a few counts. CDR3 in amino acids: CASSQWGMRTDTQYF. CDR3 coding DNA: TGTGCCAGCAGCCAATGGGGCATGAGGACAGATACGCAGTATTTT. J is TRBJ2-3 and V is TRBV3-1; TRBD1 might be the D (5 bases). CDR3 size: 15 residues. V shed 2 bases and J shed 3 bases, with 12 bases lying between them. CDR1 and CDR2 from the germline V gene are LGHDT and YNNKEL (reference sequence).

This clonotype has at least ten counts. This chain uses TRBV7-9 with TRBJ2-7; tentative D call: TRBD1 (6 bases). CDR1 is SEHNR, CDR2 FQNEAQ, per germline (reference sequence). The CDR3 has 15 amino acids. V lost 5 bases and J 4 bases, leaving 18 bases between the germline ends. CDR3 residues: CASSPKGVYGYEQYF. In DNA form, the CDR3 reads TGTGCCAGCAGCCCAAAGGGGGTTTATGGGTACGAGCAGTACTTC.

This clonotype was seen many times. The rearrangement joins TRBV18 to TRBJ1-5; 9 positions match TRBD1. V was pared by 0 bases and J by 2 bases, with 2 bases of the junction left unmatched. The CDR3 has 16 residues. The V gene's germline CDR1 is KGHSH and CDR2 LQKENI. The CDR3 sequence: CASSPPGQGGNQPQHF. CDR3 DNA: TGTGCCAGCTCACCACCGGGACAGGGTGGCAATCAGCCCCAGCATTTT.

The table lists this clonotype with many counts. CDR3 protein: CASSDGDTGELFF. The CDR3 nucleotides read TGTGCCAGCAGTGACGGGGACACCGGGGAGCTGTTTTTT. This sequence joins TRBV6-4 and TRBJ2-2; D call uncertain. The CDR3 is made up of 13 amino acids. Germline CDR1 MRHNA, CDR2 SNTAGT. Trimming shortened V by 2 bases and J by 3 bases, and 4 bases separated the two germline ends.

This clonotype has at least ten counts. The V call is TRBV7-2, the J call TRBJ2-5; 7 positions agree with TRBD1. Germline V gives CDR1 SGHTA, CDR2 FQGNSA. The CDR3 consists of 15 residues. With V trimmed by 5 bases and J by 2 bases, 8 bases remained unmatched. The CDR3 spells CASSLNRGRQETQYF. The CDR3 nucleotides are TGTGCCAGCAGCCTAAACAGGGGACGTCAAGAGACCCAGTACTTC.

This clonotype was picked up a small number of times. This chain connects TRBV20-1 to TRBJ2-5; D is unresolved. The V gene's germline CDR1 is DFQATT and CDR2 SNEGSKA (reference sequence). The CDR3 covers 13 residues. V was pared by 4 bases and J by 2 bases, with 11 bases between. CDR3 in DNA: TGCAGTGCTAAGATCGTAGGGCAAGAGACCCAGTACTTC. Encoded protein: CSAKIVGQETQYF.

This clonotype was observed many times. The chain is built from TRBV15 and TRBJ2-3; 7 bases fit TRBD1. This CDR3 has 14 amino acids. Trimming cost V 4 bases and J 5 bases; bases outside gene matches: 6. CDR1 LNHNV and CDR2 YYDKDF come from the germline V gene (reference sequence). The CDR3 DNA follows: TGTGCCACCAGCATCAAGGGGGCAGGAGATACGCAGTATTTT. It encodes CATSIKGAGDTQYF.

This clonotype came up many times. The V and J genes are TRBV5-1 and TRBJ2-7; D not certain. The V and J ends lost 1 base and 0 bases respectively, with 8 bases between them. The CDR3 is 14 amino acids. Looked up from germline, CDR1 is SGHRS and CDR2 is YFSETQ. CDR3: CASSLSRYSYEQYF. CDR3 DNA: TGCGCCAGCAGCTTGTCCAGGTACTCCTACGAGCAGTACTTC.

This clonotype was picked up many times. The chain is built from TRBV9 and TRBJ1-5, with 8 bases fitting TRBD1. This CDR3 comprises 14 residues. The germline V gene has CDR1 SGDLS and CDR2 YYNGEE. With V trimmed by 4 bases and J by 2 bases, 2 bases remained unmatched. The CDR3 DNA reads TGTGCCAGCAGCCTGGGACAGGGCAATCAGCCCCAGCATTTT. Amino acids: CASSLGQGNQPQHF.

This clonotype appeared many times. The gene calls are TRBV24-1 and TRBJ1-6; no firm D call. The CDR3 is 20 amino acids. The V end lost 4 bases, the J end lost 0 bases, and 21 bases lay between the germline ends. The germline CDR1 and CDR2 sequences are KGHDR and SFDVKD. The CDR3 here is CATSEPLVDNGGSYNSPLHF. The CDR3, as DNA: TGTGCCACCAGTGAACCCTTAGTCGACAACGGCGGCTCCTATAATTCACCCCTCCACTTT.

This clonotype was recorded at least ten times. The rearrangement uses TRBV28 and TRBJ1-6, with 8 bases matching TRBD1. Trimming removed 8 bases from V and 13 bases from J; junction bases left unmatched: 7. The CDR3 loop spans 12 amino acids. Germline V gene lookup returns CDR1 MDHEN and CDR2 SYDVKM. For the CDR3, the DNA is TGTGCCAGCTGGGACAGGAAAAACCCCCTCCACTTT. This encodes CASWDRKNPLHF. Based on the CDR3 plus reference TRBV28 and TRBJ1-6, the full variable domain is DVKVTQSSRYLVKRTGEKVFLECVQDMDHENMFWYRQDPGLGLRLIYFSYDVKMKEKGDIPEGYSVSREKKERFSLILESASTNQTSMYLCASWDRKNPLHFGNGTRLTVT.

This clonotype appeared many times. This chain links TRBV3-1 with TRBJ1-1; D gene unclear. The germline CDR1 and CDR2 sequences are LGHDT and YNNKEL (reference sequence). The V and J ends lost 8 bases and 0 bases respectively, with 10 bases between them. This CDR3 comprises 13 residues. CDR3 loop: CASQPGMNTEAFF. DNA for the CDR3: TGTGCCAGCCAGCCGGGGATGAACACTGAAGCTTTCTTT.

This clonotype has at least ten counts. The V gene is TRBV10-3, the J gene TRBJ2-3; TRBD1 might be the D (6 bases). Germline V gene lookup returns CDR1 ENHRY and CDR2 SYGVKD. V lost 6 bases and J 10 bases, leaving 11 bases between the germline ends. The CDR3 consists of 11 residues. The CDR3 loop reads CAIRTTGPQYF. In nucleotides, the CDR3 is TGTGCCATCAGGACGACAGGCCCGCAGTATTTT.

This clonotype was detected many times. This chain links TRBV7-6 with TRBJ1-5; D is undetermined. This CDR3 spans 16 amino acids. The V end lost 1 base, the J end lost 1 base, and 11 bases lay between the germline ends. Looked up from germline, CDR1 is SGHVS and CDR2 is FNYEAQ. DNA of the CDR3: TGTGCCAGCAGCTTAGGAGGCCTGGGGAGCAATCAGCCCCAGCATTTT. It encodes CASSLGGLGSNQPQHF.

This clonotype was observed at least ten times. The chain is built from TRBV10-3 and TRBJ1-2; unclear D gene. CDR1 is ENHRY and CDR2 is SYGVKD in the germline V gene. Trimming shortened V by 0 bases and J by 8 bases, and 7 bases separated the two germline ends. The CDR3 is 12 residues long. The CDR3 sequence: CAISESVRGYTF. As DNA, the CDR3 is TGTGCCATCAGTGAGTCGGTGAGGGGCTACACCTTC.

The chain has TRBV7-6 and TRBJ1-3, with 7 bases aligning to TRBD1. The V and J ends lost 0 bases and 2 bases, in that order; junction bases with no gene match: 4. The CDR3 runs to 16 residues. Germline CDR1 reads SGHVS; CDR2 reads FNYEAQ. CDR3 in DNA: TGTGCCAGCAGCTTAGCACAGGGGAGGCCTGGAAACACCATATATTTT. This gives the protein CASSLAQGRPGNTIYF.